These 25 T cell receptor beta chains originate from one sample sequenced in a study of vaccination effects on CD4 cells after COVID-19. Sequencing used immunoSEQ multiplex PCR; TCRdb keeps in-frame clones, though not all of them. Of approximately 46,000 clones listed, around four fifths are singletons. For these TCRs, the target antigens are not known. Investigators separated out CD4+ T cells once more than nine days of culture had passed. The input for sequencing was CD4+ T cells from PBMCs cultured without peptide, taken before COVID-19 vaccination. Receptors originate from a human donor who had a prior SARS-CoV-2 infection.

The chain combines TRBV18 with TRBJ2-3; D gene uncertain. Per germline, CDR1 KGHSH and CDR2 LQKENI. The ends were cut back, 2 bases at V and 2 bases at J, with 11 bases in the middle. The CDR3 contains 15 residues. CDR3 DNA: TGTGCCAGCTCACCAGGTTATAGACCCACAGATACGCAGTATTTT. It encodes CASSPGYRPTDTQYF.

V usage is TRBV27 and J usage is TRBJ1-2; D might be TRBD1 (6 bases). Germline-derived CDR1 and CDR2 are MNHEY and SMNVEV (reference sequence). The CDR3 consists of 14 residues. Trimming stripped 4 bases from V and 8 bases from J, with 17 bases between. In DNA form, the CDR3 reads TGTGCCAGCAGTTATACCGGGCTAGGGGGGGGCTACACCTTC. This gives the protein CASSYTGLGGGYTF.

This sequence joins TRBV5-1 and TRBJ2-7, with TRBD1 matching 8 bases. The length of the CDR3 is 15 residues. V lost 3 bases to trimming and J lost 5 bases; unmatched junction nucleotides: 10. Germline V lookup: CDR1 SGHRS, CDR2 YFSETQ. The CDR3 bases are TGCGCCAGCAGCTCATGGACAGGGTTTATGAACGAGCAGTACTTC. Its translation: CASSSWTGFMNEQYF. Looking up the rest from reference TRBV5-1 and TRBJ2-7 gives the full variable domain: KAGVTQTPRYLIKTRGQQVTLSCSPISGHRSVSWYQQTPGQGLQFLFEYFSETQRNKGNFPGRFSGRQFSNSRSEMNVSTLELGDSALYLCASSSWTGFMNEQYFGPGTRLTVT.

The chain recombines TRBV30 with TRBJ1-2; weak D call: TRBD1 (6 bases). Germline-derived CDR1 and CDR2 are GTSNPN and SVGIG (reference sequence). The CDR3 has 14 amino acids. Trimming took off 2 bases at V and 7 bases at J, with 17 bases between the two ends. The CDR3 DNA follows: TGTGCCTGGAGTAGGTTGGCAGGGGTAGGTGGCTACACCTTC. Encoded protein: CAWSRLAGVGGYTF.

This clone was found a few times. The CDR3 DNA follows: TGTGCCAGCAGCGCCCTAGCGCAAGATACGCAGTATTTT. This translates into CASSALAQDTQYF. This sequence joins TRBV5-4 and TRBJ2-3; a possible D gene is TRBD2 (6 bases). Per the germline V gene, CDR1 is SGHNT and CDR2 is YYREEE (reference sequence). V lost 4 bases and J lost 5, with 11 bases in between. There are 13 residues in the CDR3.

This clone was seen once. The chain is built from TRBV18 and TRBJ1-2; D remains unclear. CDR1 and CDR2 from the germline V gene are KGHSH and LQKENI. There are 14 residues in the CDR3. V dropped 3 bases and J dropped 6 bases, with 14 bases sitting between them. CDR3 protein: CASSPSPGGNGYTF. In DNA, the CDR3 is TGTGCCAGCTCACCTTCCCCGGGTGGGAATGGCTACACCTTC.

The rearrangement joins TRBV2 to TRBJ2-5; a weak D match, TRBD2 (5 bases). Trimming removed 11 bases from V and 1 base from J, with 8 bases in between. Germline V gene sequence: CDR1 SNHLY, CDR2 FYNNEI. This CDR3 is 11 amino acids long. CDR3 nucleotides: TGTGCCGGACGGGGCCAAGAGACCCAGTACTTC. This codes for CAGRGQETQYF.

CDR3 in amino acids: CASSTGTGWTYEQYF. CDR3 coding DNA: TGCGCCAGCAGCACCGGGACAGGCTGGACCTACGAGCAGTACTTC. This chain connects TRBV5-1 to TRBJ2-7, with 8 bases aligning to TRBD1. CDR3 length: 15 amino acids. Germline values: CDR1 SGHRS, CDR2 YFSETQ. V dropped 4 bases and J dropped 2; count of bases not matched to a gene: 8.

The chain is built from TRBV19 and TRBJ1-6; the match to TRBD1 covers 8 bases. Trimming took 2 bases from V and 5 from J; bases not matched to a gene: 5. Looked up from germline, CDR1 is LNHDA and CDR2 is SQIVND (reference sequence). This CDR3 has 16 residues. This CDR3 is CASSISRDRNNSPLHF. The CDR3 DNA reads as TGTGCCAGTAGTATATCCCGGGACAGGAATAATTCACCCCTCCACTTT.

This clone was picked up a small number of times. The rearrangement uses TRBV5-4 and TRBJ2-3; no clear D. The CDR3 has 13 residues. Germline V gene sequence: CDR1 SGHNT, CDR2 YYREEE (reference sequence). V lost 0 bases and J 1 base, leaving 3 bases between the germline ends. The CDR3 coding sequence is TGTGCCAGCAGCTTGGCGGGCACAGATACGCAGTATTTT. It is translated as CASSLAGTDTQYF.

CDR3 in amino acids: CASSSDTAYNSPLHF. The DNA of the CDR3 is TGTGCCAGCAGCTCGGACACTGCTTATAATTCACCCCTCCACTTT. The rearrangement joins TRBV11-3 to TRBJ1-6, with D perhaps TRBD1 (5 bases). The CDR3 runs to 15 residues. The V gene's germline CDR1 is SGHNT and CDR2 YENEEA. Deletions cut 4 bases from V and 4 bases from J, with 11 bases between. The full variable domain, in which reference TRBV11-3 and TRBJ1-6 provide the parts outside the CDR3, is EAGVVQSPRYKIIEKKQPVAFWCNPISGHNTLYWYLQNLGQGPELLIRYENEEAVDDSQLPKDRFSAERLKGVDSTLKIQPAELGDSAVYLCASSSDTAYNSPLHFGNGTRLTVT.

The genes are TRBV11-3 and TRBJ2-1, with D possibly TRBD1 on 6 matching bases. The V and J ends lost 4 bases and 10 bases respectively, with 14 bases between them. The germline V gene has CDR1 SGHNT and CDR2 YENEEA. The CDR3 contains 13 residues. CDR3: CASSSQGGAEQFF. As DNA, the CDR3 is TGTGCCAGCAGCTCTCAAGGGGGAGCAGAGCAGTTCTTC.

This clone has more than one count but fewer than ten. V and J are TRBV4-3 and TRBJ2-1; 8 bases are a match to TRBD2. J gave up 10 bases and V 1 base, and 9 bases lay outside the gene matches. There are 15 residues in the CDR3. In germline, CDR1 is LGHNA, CDR2 YSLEER. The chain's CDR3 is CASSQASGTRPEQFF. In nucleotides, the CDR3 is TGCGCCAGCAGCCAAGCGTCCGGGACTAGGCCGGAGCAGTTCTTC.

V usage is TRBV21-1 and J usage is TRBJ2-1; the table gives TRBD2 as D, unverified against the DNA. TRBV21-1 is given as a pseudogene. There are 19 residues in the CDR3. The CDR3: CASSKEDWERGSSYNEQFF. The CDR3 bases are TGTGCCAGCAGCAAAGAGGATTGGGAGCGGGGGAGCTCCTACAATGAGCAGTTCTTC.

This sequence joins TRBV27 and TRBJ2-6, with 7 bases that match TRBD1. The CDR3 has 15 residues. V was pared by 7 bases and J by 2 bases, with 5 bases of the junction left unmatched. The germline CDR1 and CDR2 sequences are MNHEY and SMNVEV (reference sequence). CDR3 DNA sequence: TGTGCCAGCAAGACAGGGCTCGCTGGGGCCAACGTCCTGACTTTC. Translating it yields CASKTGLAGANVLTF. Full variable domain (rest looked up from reference TRBV27 and TRBJ2-6): EAQVTQNPRYLITVTGKKLTVTCSQNMNHEYMSWYRQDPGLGLRQIYYSMNVEVTDKGDVPEGYKVSRKEKRNFPLILESPSPNQTSLYFCASKTGLAGANVLTFGAGSRLTVL.

The sample holds one count of this clone. V gene TRBV6-5 combines with J gene TRBJ1-1, with D hard to call. Trimming took off 6 bases at V and 10 bases at J, with 15 bases between the two ends. Germline CDR1 is MNHEY and CDR2 is SVGAGI. The CDR3 is 12 residues long. CDR3 residues: CASRQVGLRAFF. Here the CDR3 DNA reads TGTGCCAGCAGACAAGTAGGGCTGCGAGCTTTCTTT.

This chain joins TRBV5-1 and TRBJ2-1, with TRBD2 as a possible D gene (6 bases). The CDR3 spans 16 residues. The germline CDR1 and CDR2 sequences are SGHRS and YFSETQ. With 5 bases removed from V and 4 bases from J, the gap between germline ends came to 19 bases. The CDR3 reads CASSKVGLGGYNEQFF. For the CDR3, the DNA is TGCGCCAGCAGTAAGGTCGGGTTGGGGGGATACAATGAGCAGTTCTTC.

The rearrangement uses TRBV30 and TRBJ2-7; no reliable D call. The CDR3 consists of 15 residues. Looked up from germline, CDR1 is GTSNPN and CDR2 is SVGIG (reference sequence). Deletions cut 1 base from V and 3 bases from J, with 16 bases between. Written as DNA, the CDR3 is TGTGCCTGGAGTGCCTCGCCCAATCGTGACTACGAGCAGTACTTC. Translation gives CAWSASPNRDYEQYF.

V and J are TRBV10-2 and TRBJ2-3, with a tentative D call TRBD1 (6 bases). Trimming removed 6 bases at V and 7 bases at J, with 11 bases between. Germline V gene sequence: CDR1 WSHSY, CDR2 SAAADI. The CDR3 has 12 residues. CDR3 coding DNA: TGCGCCAGCAGGAAGAGGGACAATACGCAGTATTTT. Encoded protein: CASRKRDNTQYF.

The chain has TRBV6-5 and TRBJ1-2; 7 bases are a match to TRBD1. The CDR3 runs 15 residues. The junction had 13 bases not matched to a gene; V was cut back by 4 bases and J by 8 bases. CDR1 MNHEY and CDR2 SVGAGI come from the germline V gene. CDR3 sequence reads: CASSSVNRRGRGYTF. DNA for the CDR3: TGTGCCAGCAGTTCTGTCAATCGGAGGGGGCGAGGCTACACCTTC.

The chain links TRBV5-8 to TRBJ2-3; D gene unclear. CDR3 length equals 11 residues. The V end lost 1 base, the J end lost 6 bases, and 3 bases lay between the germline ends. Germline CDR1 and CDR2: SGHTS and YDEGEE. CDR3 sequence reads: CASSLWDTQYF. For the CDR3, the DNA is TGTGCCAGCAGCTTGTGGGATACGCAGTATTTT.

This clone has only one observation. J is TRBJ2-5 and V is TRBV18, with 9 bases aligning to TRBD1. CDR1 is KGHSH, CDR2 LQKENI, per germline. The junction had 6 bases not matched to a gene; V was cut back by 0 bases and J by 4 bases. The CDR3 contains 16 residues. The CDR3 here is CASSPPGTGRGETQYF. In nucleotides, the CDR3 is TGTGCCAGCTCACCACCTGGGACAGGGAGGGGAGAGACCCAGTACTTC.

This sequence joins TRBV14 and TRBJ2-6, with D possibly matching TRBD2 (7 bases). The CDR3 has 17 residues. Trimming cost V 4 bases and J 2 bases, with 15 bases left between them. Germline assignment: CDR1 SGHDN and CDR2 FVKESK. The CDR3 reads CASSPGTRGAGANVLTF. DNA of the CDR3: TGTGCCAGCAGCCCCGGGACACGGGGGGCTGGGGCCAACGTCCTGACTTTC.

The rearrangement joins TRBV18 to TRBJ1-2; D gene ambiguous. V lost 3 bases, J lost 4 bases, and 9 bases lay in between. The length of the CDR3 is 13 residues. Germline loops: CDR1 KGHSH, CDR2 LQKENI. CDR3 nucleotides: TGTGCCAGCTCACCGCTGGGCCCCTATGGCTACACCTTC. Translating it yields CASSPLGPYGYTF.

The chain combines TRBV9 with TRBJ2-5; weak D call: TRBD1 (5 bases). The V end was cut by 4 bases, the J end by 3 bases, with 19 bases between. This CDR3 spans 16 amino acids. The germline CDR1 and CDR2 sequences are SGDLS and YYNGEE. CDR3 sequence (DNA): TGTGCCAGCAGCCCCCATCTCCAGGGCCATAAAGAGACCCAGTACTTC. Translation gives CASSPHLQGHKETQYF.